This T cell receptor beta chain is drawn from a study of shared clonotypes between healthy human individuals. For the study at large: Three plates were used per donor for CD4 naive, three for CD4 memory, two for CD8 naive and one for CD8 memory. Study findings and constraints: Sharing across a handful of donors was seen in roughly 5.2% of naive CD4 clonotypes.

V shed 0 bases and J shed 0 bases, with 11 bases lying between them. This CDR3 is built from 16 residues. Germline CDR1 is SGHRS and CDR2 is YFSETQ. Worth noting for this clone: As yet, its antigen is unknown.

Sequenced by immunoSEQ multiplex PCR; TCRdb stores in-frame clones only, minus some. The sample lists 550,000 to 800,000 clones; about 74% were seen once. The chain carries TRBV5-1 and TRBJ2-3, with a tentative D call TRBD2 (5 bases). The sequencing sample was made of memory CD4+ T cells sorted from blood. As for subset: CD45RA-negative fraction. The sequence was obtained from a woman aged 25 to 39 in good health. This CDR3 is CASSLAADHSTDTQYF. CDR3 DNA: TGCGCCAGCAGCTTGGCAGCGGACCATAGCACAGATACGCAGTATTTT.